This T cell receptor beta chain was captured in a study of cytomegalovirus exposure and HLA in healthy donors. The PCR made use of 60 Vbeta and 13 Jbeta primers. Assay: immunoSEQ multiplex PCR; the TCRdb copy retains only in-frame clones and omits some. Here the sample spans about 130,000 clones, around 74% being singletons. Looked up from germline, CDR1 is SGHKS and CDR2 is YYEKEE (reference sequence). V was clipped by 0 bases and J by 9 bases, with 12 bases between them. This CDR3 region has 13 residues. Regarding donors, all were healthy bone marrow donors. The clonotype comes from a male donor in good health and CMV-seronegative. Sequencing was performed on PBMCs. This chain connects TRBV5-5 to TRBJ1-1; D remains ambiguous. The CDR3 loop reads CASSLAGTEKAFF. CDR3 coding DNA: TGTGCCAGCAGCTTGGCGGGAACAGAAAAAGCTTTCTTT.